Presented here are 26 T cell receptor beta chains from one specimen sequenced in a study of T cells in Graves' hyperthyroidism and ophthalmopathy. The CDR3 regions of TCR beta were amplified from RNA transcripts. When the TCR CDR3 underwent first-round RT-PCR, the HTBI primer set was used. TCRdb analysed the multiplex PCR reads with MiXCR anew, one entry per CDR3 protein. The sample has hundreds of thousands of distinct CDR3 sequences, 13% to 15% seen once. Sequences were obtained from blood. These receptor sequences come from a woman aged 18-29 years with Graves' hyperthyroidism.

This clonotype showed up many times. CDR3 region: CASSEARPGQDRVGYTF. Here the CDR3 DNA reads TGTGCCAGCAGTGAAGCCCGGCCGGGACAGGATCGAGTTGGCTACACCTTC. The chain links TRBV2 to TRBJ1-2; 8 bases agree with TRBD1. CDR3 size: 17 residues. V was pared by 0 bases and J by 7 bases, with 13 bases of the junction left unmatched. Germline V lookup: CDR1 SNHLY, CDR2 FYNNEI.

The table lists this clonotype with many counts. This chain links TRBV27 with TRBJ2-1; tentative D call: TRBD1 (6 bases). V lost 4 bases and J 9 bases, leaving 19 bases between the germline ends. The germline gives CDR1 MNHEY, CDR2 SMNVEV (reference sequence). The length of the CDR3 is 15 residues. Written as DNA, the CDR3 is TGTGCCAGCAGTTCCCCCCCGCACCAGGGGAGTGAGCAGTTCTTC. Translation: CASSSPPHQGSEQFF.

This clonotype occurred many times. The rearrangement joins TRBV18 to TRBJ2-1, with a tentative D call TRBD2 (6 bases). The CDR3 totals 12 residues. Germline CDR1 and CDR2: KGHSH and LQKENI. Between the trimmed V and J ends, which lost 3 bases and 9 bases, there was a span of 9 bases. This chain's CDR3 is CASSPTSTEQFF. DNA of the CDR3: TGTGCCAGCTCACCCACTAGCACTGAGCAGTTCTTC.

The chain combines TRBV11-2 with TRBJ2-5; D unresolved. Germline assignment: CDR1 SGHAT and CDR2 FQNNGV. The CDR3 consists of 17 residues. V was clipped by 5 bases and J by 0 bases, with 19 bases between them. The chain's CDR3 is CASSLIPIVGNQETQYF. DNA for the CDR3: TGTGCCAGCAGCCTGATCCCCATTGTAGGCAACCAAGAGACCCAGTACTTC.

This clonotype was observed at least ten times. The chain couples TRBV5-6 to TRBJ2-2; D is unclear. From germline, CDR1 is SGHDT and CDR2 YYEEEE. V lost 5 bases and J 2 bases, leaving 13 bases between the germline ends. The CDR3 totals 15 residues. CDR3 sequence: CASSYDSLNTGELFF. DNA for the CDR3: TGTGCCAGCAGTTATGACTCGCTAAACACCGGGGAGCTGTTTTTT.

This clonotype was recorded at least ten times. The rearrangement links TRBV20-1 to TRBJ2-1; weak D call: TRBD1 (5 bases). Germline V lookup: CDR1 DFQATT, CDR2 SNEGSKA (reference sequence). Trimming shortened V by 2 bases and J by 6 bases, and 14 bases separated the two germline ends. The CDR3 sequence is 14 residues long. CDR3 DNA sequence: TGCAGTGCTAGACCTCTGGACAACCTCAATGAGCAGTTCTTC. As protein: CSARPLDNLNEQFF.

The chain uses TRBV2 and TRBJ2-3; 13 bases align to TRBD2. J lost 0 bases, V lost 5 bases, and 2 bases had no gene match. The CDR3 consists of 16 residues. CDR1 is SNHLY and CDR2 is FYNNEI in the germline V gene. The CDR3 nucleotides are TGTGCCAGCAGTACGGGACTAGCGGGAAGCACAGATACGCAGTATTTT. Protein sequence: CASSTGLAGSTDTQYF.

This clonotype has more than one count but fewer than ten. This chain connects TRBV20-1 to TRBJ2-7; no definite D call. The ends were cut back, 0 bases at V and 3 bases at J, with 9 bases in the middle. CDR1 DFQATT and CDR2 SNEGSKA come from the germline V gene (reference sequence). CDR3 length: 13 amino acids. CDR3 coding DNA: TGCAGTGCTAGAGATTCGAGACTCTACGAGCAGTACTTC. It encodes CSARDSRLYEQYF.

This clonotype was seen a handful of times. The chain is built from TRBV27 and TRBJ1-1, with 7 bases aligning to TRBD1. The CDR3 contains 14 residues. Looked up from germline, CDR1 is MNHEY and CDR2 is SMNVEV (reference sequence). V lost 5 bases to trimming and J lost 1 base; unmatched junction nucleotides: 4. The DNA of the CDR3 is TGTGCCAGCAGTGTACAGGGGCAGAACACTGAAGCTTTCTTT. Protein sequence: CASSVQGQNTEAFF.

The sample holds many counts of this clonotype. The rearrangement joins TRBV10-3 to TRBJ2-1; the match to TRBD2 covers 14 bases. The V gene end was trimmed by 6 bases and the J gene end by 7 bases; junction bases not matched to a gene: 8. The length of the CDR3 is 16 residues. Germline V CDR1 and CDR2: ENHRY, SYGVKD. The CDR3 sequence: CAIRGLAGEGWNEQFF. The CDR3 bases are TGTGCCATCAGGGGACTAGCGGGAGAGGGATGGAATGAGCAGTTCTTC.

This chain joins TRBV12-3 or TRBV12-4 and TRBJ2-1; D may be TRBD2 (7 bases). Trimming took off 7 bases at V and 8 bases at J, with 15 bases between the two ends. There are 13 residues in the CDR3. The CDR3 spells CASTQGLADEQFF. Written as DNA, the CDR3 is TGTGCCAGCACCCAGGGGCTAGCGGATGAGCAGTTCTTC.

The chain employs TRBV29-1 and TRBJ2-1, with D unclear. The V and J ends lost 4 bases and 6 bases respectively, with 10 bases between them. The CDR3 consists of 12 residues. Per the germline V gene, CDR1 is SQVTM and CDR2 is ANQGSEA. The CDR3: CSVVKSTNEQFF. The CDR3 DNA reads TGCAGCGTTGTGAAGTCTACCAATGAGCAGTTCTTC.

This clonotype was detected many times. This chain joins TRBV28 and TRBJ2-1; 9 bases line up with TRBD2. This CDR3 region has 15 residues. The germline V gene encodes CDR1 MDHEN and CDR2 SYDVKM. The ends lost 6 bases at V and 4 bases at J; junction bases unmatched: 7. CDR3 nucleotides: TGTGCCAGCAGGAGAACTAGCGGGTGGTACAATGAGCAGTTCTTC. It is translated as CASRRTSGWYNEQFF.

This clonotype came up many times. V is TRBV2 and J is TRBJ2-3; 9 bases agree with TRBD2. The V segment lost 7 bases and the J segment 4 bases; nucleotides outside the gene matches: 6. From germline, CDR1 is SNHLY and CDR2 FYNNEI. The CDR3 consists of 14 residues. The DNA of the CDR3 is TGTGCCAGCATTAGCGGGAGATTGGCAGATACGCAGTATTTT. Its protein product is CASISGRLADTQYF.

V and J are TRBV30 and TRBJ2-1, with D possibly matching TRBD1 (6 bases). Trimming stripped 4 bases from V and 8 bases from J, with 12 bases between. This CDR3 is 12 amino acids long. Germline V gene data show CDR1 as GTSNPN and CDR2 as SVGIG (reference sequence). The CDR3 region is CAWNKQGDEQFF. The CDR3 bases are TGTGCCTGGAACAAACAGGGCGATGAGCAGTTCTTC. Full variable domain (remainder filled in from reference TRBV30 and TRBJ2-1): SQTIHQWPATLVQPVGSPLSLECTVEGTSNPNLYWYRQAAGRGLQLLFYSVGIGQISSEVPQNLSASRPQDRQFILSSKKLLLSDSGFYLCAWNKQGDEQFFGPGTRLTVL.

In the case of this clonotype: A read error is possible here, since a much larger clone lies one base away. Since no conserved phenylalanine or tryptophan closes the CDR3, a read error is the likely cause. The rearrangement links TRBV18 to TRBJ2-7, with D perhaps TRBD2 (6 bases). Germline V gene data show CDR1 as KGHSH and CDR2 as LQKENI. This CDR3 has 14 residues. Trimming removed 3 bases at V and 4 bases at J, with 13 bases between. The CDR3 protein is CASSPQDGGYEQYS. The CDR3 region has the DNA TGTGCCAGCTCACCGCAGGACGGAGGGTACGAGCAGTACTCC.

As to this clonotype: The CDR3 does not end in the conserved phenylalanine or tryptophan, so this is likely a read error. The rearrangement links TRBV11-2 to TRBJ1-2, with D possibly matching TRBD1 (6 bases). Germline assignment: CDR1 SGHAT and CDR2 FQNNGV. The V gene lost 3 bases and the J gene lost 1 base, with 12 bases spanning the gap. This CDR3 contains 15 residues. CDR3: CASSLMGGYNYGYTL. In DNA form, the CDR3 reads TGTGCCAGCAGCTTGATGGGGGGCTATAACTATGGCTACACCCTC.

In this sample, this clonotype turned up many times. V is TRBV28 and J is TRBJ1-5, with 10 bases aligning to TRBD1. The V and J ends lost 10 bases and 2 bases, in that order; junction bases with no gene match: 11. The CDR3 extends over 16 amino acids. Germline values: CDR1 MDHEN, CDR2 SYDVKM. The CDR3, as DNA: TGTGCCACCATGCGACAGGGGGCGATCGGCAATCAGCCCCAGCATTTT. Encoded protein: CATMRQGAIGNQPQHF.

Points on this clonotype: This could be a read error, since a much larger clone is one nucleotide away. V gene TRBV7-2 combines with J gene TRBJ2-4; 12 bases match TRBD2. This CDR3 spans 18 amino acids. The V gene's germline CDR1 is SGHTA and CDR2 FQGNSA. CDR3 in amino acids: CVSSLGLAGGPDPRIQYF. For the CDR3, the DNA is TGTGTCAGCAGCTTAGGCCTAGCGGGAGGGCCCGACCCTAGGATTCAGTACTTC.

This clonotype was seen a handful of times. The chain employs TRBV29-1 and TRBJ2-5; D is ambiguous. Germline lookup yields CDR1 SQVTM and CDR2 ANQGSEA. Trimming left V 1 base short and J 1 base short, with 16 bases between. This CDR3 region has 16 residues. CDR3 DNA: TGCAGCGTTGAAGGTGCTCGGCAGGCGATCCAAGAGACCCAGTACTTC. Encoded protein: CSVEGARQAIQETQYF.

The genes are TRBV15 and TRBJ2-2; D uncertain. Trimming cost V 3 bases and J 5 bases, with 16 bases left between them. CDR3 length: 16 residues. Germline V gene sequence: CDR1 LNHNV, CDR2 YYDKDF (reference sequence). Here the CDR3 DNA reads TGTGCCACCAGCAGCGGAATTTTTCCCGAGACCGGGGAGCTGTTTTTT. The encoded protein is CATSSGIFPETGELFF.

This clonotype was counted many times. V and J are TRBV28 and TRBJ1-4; no firm D call. Trimming shortened V by 3 bases and J by 7 bases, and 12 bases separated the two germline ends. The CDR3 sequence is 14 residues long. Germline CDR1 is MDHEN and CDR2 is SYDVKM. CDR3 region: CASSFGGFSEKLFF. The CDR3, as DNA: TGTGCCAGCAGTTTCGGCGGTTTCTCTGAAAAACTGTTTTTT. The full variable domain, completed using reference TRBV28 and TRBJ1-4, is DVKVTQSSRYLVKRTGEKVFLECVQDMDHENMFWYRQDPGLGLRLIYFSYDVKMKEKGDIPEGYSVSREKKERFSLILESASTNQTSMYLCASSFGGFSEKLFFGSGTQLSVL.

This clonotype was counted between two and nine times. V and J are TRBV28 and TRBJ2-2; D is perhaps TRBD2 (6 bases). V was shortened by 5 bases and J by 6 bases, with 19 bases between the two germline ends. This CDR3 comprises 16 residues. CDR1 is MDHEN and CDR2 is SYDVKM in the germline V gene. DNA of the CDR3: TGTGCCAGCAGTGGGCAGGCCCTAGCGAAACCCGGGGAGCTGTTTTTT. This encodes CASSGQALAKPGELFF.

At least ten counts were recorded for this clonotype. V gene TRBV7-8 combines with J gene TRBJ2-5; tentative D call: TRBD1 (5 bases). The CDR3 extends over 13 amino acids. The V end was cut by 1 base, the J end by 5 bases, with 8 bases between. Germline V gene lookup returns CDR1 SGHVS and CDR2 FQNEAQ. The CDR3, as DNA: TGTGCCAGCAGCTTAGACAGGATGGAGACCCAGTACTTC. Its translation is CASSLDRMETQYF.

At least ten counts were recorded for this clonotype. This chain uses TRBV11-2 with TRBJ2-2; no firm D call. Between the trimmed V and J ends, which lost 1 base and 5 bases, there was a span of 11 bases. CDR1 is SGHAT and CDR2 is FQNNGV in the germline V gene. This CDR3 has 15 amino acids. The CDR3 sequence is CASSLVAPGTGELFF. Here the CDR3 DNA reads TGTGCCAGCAGCTTAGTGGCCCCCGGGACCGGGGAGCTGTTTTTT.

This clonotype showed up just a few times. The CDR3, as DNA: TGTGCCAGCAGGAGTGCCGGGACTAGCGGTAGAGAGCAGTACTTC. Encoded protein: CASRSAGTSGREQYF. The V and J genes are TRBV14 and TRBJ2-7; 11 bases agree with TRBD2. The CDR3 runs 15 residues. Trimming cost V 6 bases and J 7 bases; bases outside gene matches: 11. Germline V gives CDR1 SGHDN, CDR2 FVKESK.